These 10 T cell receptor beta chains were all obtained from the same sample, sequenced in a study of Graves' ophthalmopathy and Graves' hyperthyroidism. Beta-chain TCR CDR3 regions were amplified from RNA transcripts. Second-round multiplex PCR came after a first-round RT-PCR that employed HTBI primers. MiXCR, applied by TCRdb to the multiplex PCR reads, yields one record per CDR3 protein. The table lists over a million distinct CDR3 sequences, about 40% of them singletons. Source material: peripheral blood or thyroid tissue (not recorded which). The receptors derive from an adult man with Graves' hyperthyroidism.

The table lists this clonotype with many counts. This chain uses TRBV19 with TRBJ2-7; D tentatively fits TRBD1 or TRBD2 (5 bases each). The V and J ends lost 9 bases and 6 bases respectively, with 15 bases between them. This CDR3 spans 12 amino acids. Germline V gene sequence: CDR1 LNHDA, CDR2 SQIVND (reference sequence). For the CDR3, the DNA is TGTGCCAGAGGCGAGGGGTTGGGCGAGCAGTACTTC. Protein: CARGEGLGEQYF.

The chain uses TRBV10-3 and TRBJ2-2; D is perhaps TRBD1 (6 bases). Trimming pared 10 bases from V and 2 bases from J, leaving 14 bases between. Per the germline V gene, CDR1 is ENHRY and CDR2 is SYGVKD. CDR3 length: 14 amino acids. CDR3 coding DNA: TGTGCCAGCAGACCGGACAGAAACACCGGGGAGCTGTTTTTT. It encodes CASRPDRNTGELFF.

This clonotype showed up many times. This chain connects TRBV29-1 to TRBJ1-2; TRBD1 is a possible D gene (6 bases). This CDR3 has 15 amino acids. Germline CDR1 and CDR2: SQVTM and ANQGSEA. V was shortened by 4 bases and J by 2 bases, with 17 bases between the two germline ends. The CDR3 loop is CSVGQNRDNNYGYTF. CDR3 bases: TGCAGCGTTGGGCAGAATCGGGACAACAACTATGGCTACACCTTC.

The rearrangement links TRBV25-1 to TRBJ2-5, with 10 bases that match TRBD2. The trim removed 2 bases at V and 5 bases at J, leaving 11 bases unmatched. Germline CDR1 MGHDK, CDR2 SYGVNS. This CDR3 contains 17 residues. The CDR3 DNA is TGTGCCAGCAGTGAAAGGGCTAGCGGGAGCGTAAGGGAGACCCAGTACTTC. This sequence encodes CASSERASGSVRETQYF.

This clonotype was seen at least ten times. V usage is TRBV2 and J usage is TRBJ1-4; 10 positions match TRBD1. Trimming took 8 bases from V and 4 from J; bases not matched to a gene: 7. CDR3 length: 15 residues. The germline V gene has CDR1 SNHLY and CDR2 FYNNEI. The CDR3 DNA reads as TGTGCCAGCTCAGGACAGGGGGGATATAATGAAAAACTGTTTTTT. Protein product: CASSGQGGYNEKLFF.

Comment on this clonotype: It may be a read error: a sequence one base away is much more abundant. The V and J genes are TRBV7-9 and TRBJ2-2, with 11 bases fitting TRBD2. Germline V gives CDR1 SEHNR, CDR2 FQNEAQ (reference sequence). V shed 3 bases, J shed 6 bases, and the junction held 9 bases outside the gene matches. The CDR3 totals 17 residues. CDR3 nucleotide sequence: TGTGCCAGCAGCTTCGCTAGCGGGGGGCCGCTCGCCGGGGAGCTGTTTTTT. It is translated as CASSFASGGPLAGELFF.

This clonotype was counted between two and nine times. V is TRBV28 and J is TRBJ2-7; D gene ambiguous. This CDR3 comprises 13 residues. V gave up 2 bases and J gave up 6 bases, with 11 bases separating them. Per the germline V gene, CDR1 is MDHEN and CDR2 is SYDVKM. CDR3 in amino acids: CASSLRTPREQYF. In nucleotides, the CDR3 is TGTGCCAGCAGTTTACGGACCCCGCGCGAGCAGTACTTC. The full variable domain, in which reference TRBV28 and TRBJ2-7 provide the parts outside the CDR3, is DVKVTQSSRYLVKRTGEKVFLECVQDMDHENMFWYRQDPGLGLRLIYFSYDVKMKEKGDIPEGYSVSREKKERFSLILESASTNQTSMYLCASSLRTPREQYFGPGTRLTVT.

V and J are TRBV27 and TRBJ2-7; D perhaps matches TRBD2 (7 bases). The CDR3 is made up of 15 amino acids. In germline, CDR1 is MNHEY, CDR2 SMNVEV (reference sequence). Deletions cut 7 bases from V and 9 bases from J, with 25 bases between. DNA for the CDR3: TGTGCCAGCAACCCAACGACCGGGGGGCAATCGTGGCAGTACTTC. This sequence encodes CASNPTTGGQSWQYF.

Ten or more counts support this clonotype. The chain carries TRBV7-8 and TRBJ2-7, with D unclear. The CDR3 is made up of 12 amino acids. Trimming removed 5 bases at V and 0 bases at J, with 5 bases between. CDR1 is SGHVS and CDR2 is FQNEAQ in the germline V gene. In nucleotides, the CDR3 is TGTGCCAGCAGCCGTTACTCCTACGAGCAGTACTTC. Its translation: CASSRYSYEQYF.

Details on this clonotype: A much more abundant neighbour one base away suggests this may be a read error. The rearrangement uses TRBV7-9 and TRBJ1-5; D is undetermined. The CDR3 contains 14 residues. Trimming cost V 8 bases and J 6 bases, with 17 bases left between them. Germline CDR1 is SEHNR and CDR2 is FQNEAQ (reference sequence). CDR3 coding DNA: TGTGCCAGCGGCCCTCTCCTCCCGGGTCAGCCCCAGCATTTT. Translating it yields CASGPLLPGQPQHF.